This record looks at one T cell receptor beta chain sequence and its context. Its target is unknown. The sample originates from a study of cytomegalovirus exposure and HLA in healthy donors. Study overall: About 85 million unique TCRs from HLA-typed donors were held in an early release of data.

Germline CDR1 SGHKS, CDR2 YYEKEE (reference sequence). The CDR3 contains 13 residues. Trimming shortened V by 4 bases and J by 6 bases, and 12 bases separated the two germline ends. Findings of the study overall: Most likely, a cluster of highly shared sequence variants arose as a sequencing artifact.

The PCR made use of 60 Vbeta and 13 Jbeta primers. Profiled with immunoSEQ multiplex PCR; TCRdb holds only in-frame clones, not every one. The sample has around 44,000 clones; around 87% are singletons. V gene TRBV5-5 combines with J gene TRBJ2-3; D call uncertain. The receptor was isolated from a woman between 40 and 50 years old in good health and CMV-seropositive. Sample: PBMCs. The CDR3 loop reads CASSVTSRDTQYF. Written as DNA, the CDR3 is TGTGCCAGCAGCGTAACGTCTAGGGATACGCAGTATTTT.